This T cell receptor beta chain emerged from a study of blood T cells in healthy people across ages. General study results and limits: Diversity of TCR beta per million T cells declined in a roughly linear way with age.

Germline assignment: CDR1 SNHLY and CDR2 FYNNEI. This CDR3 has 14 amino acids. Between the trimmed V and J ends, which lost 6 bases and 5 bases, there was a span of 16 bases. Then a second PCR, running roughly 6 to 11 cycles, was carried out with a sample-barcoded 5' primer and a J-beta primer mix. Each CDR3 protein is one row after TCRdb ran MiXCR on the 5' RACE reads. The table shows fewer than 2,000,000 distinct CDR3 sequences, with roughly two fifths occurring only once. It was 8 to 10 milliliters of peripheral blood that were drawn from each donor. With respect to this clonotype: Its antigen is not identified.

The receptor comes from a human donor in good health. This chain links TRBV2 with TRBJ1-1; no clear D. The sample was blood. This chain's CDR3 is CASRDLRTGTEAFF. DNA of the CDR3: TGTGCCAGCAGGGATCTCAGAACGGGTACTGAAGCTTTCTTT.